The clone carrying this T cell receptor (beta chain) was found many times. The target antigen is unknown. The CDR3 is 14 amino acids. V was shortened by 4 bases and J by 5 bases, with 14 bases between the two germline ends. Germline CDR1 is MNHEY and CDR2 is SVGEGT. This record comes from a study of T cells after yellow fever vaccination. Findings and limits, study-wide: Bulk-population clonotypes that are abundant could appear as contaminants in FACS-sorted repertoires.

5'RACE template switching added a universal primer site and UMIs to TCR cDNA. TCRdb re-derived calls from the 5' RACE reads in MiXCR, one entry per CDR3 protein. The sample contains about 68,000 distinct CDR3 sequences, 5% to 8% of which appear only once. The chain employs TRBV6-2 or TRBV6-3 and TRBJ2-5, with D possibly being TRBD2 (5 bases). The sequences come from CD8+ T cells sorted from PBMCs, collected roughly 45 days after the first yellow fever vaccination. This clonotype was obtained from a man between 18 and 29 years old who received the YFV17D yellow fever vaccine. The CDR3 nucleotides are TGTGCCAGCAGTTCCTCCGGCGGGCCGGAGACCCAGTACTTC. The encoded protein is CASSSSGGPETQYF.